Listed here are 5 T cell receptor beta chains from one sample, sequenced in a study of blood T cell repertoires in COVID-19. This table comes from immunoSEQ multiplex PCR, and its TCRdb copy is limited to in-frame clones, with some not included. The table shows 150,000 or so clones, with approximately 82% occurring only once. Sequencing used PBMCs or T cells enriched from blood (not recorded which). Receptor source: a man aged 55 to 70 who had recovered from COVID-19.

The V and J genes are TRBV7-6 and TRBJ2-3, with TRBD2 matching 12 bases. The germline V gene has CDR1 SGHVS and CDR2 FNYEAQ. Trimming cost V 2 bases and J 3 bases; bases outside gene matches: 6. This CDR3 spans 17 amino acids. Here the CDR3 reads CASSLLAGGLSTDTQYF. In DNA form, the CDR3 reads TGTGCCAGCAGCTTACTAGCGGGGGGGCTTTCGACAGATACGCAGTATTTT.

This clone was recorded only once. J is TRBJ1-1 and V is TRBV19; a weak D match, TRBD1 (6 bases). The CDR3 is made up of 13 amino acids. V lost 5 bases and J 5 bases, leaving 12 bases between the germline ends. CDR1 is LNHDA, CDR2 SQIVND, per germline (reference sequence). The CDR3 reads CASSPGGGTEAFF. CDR3 DNA sequence: TGTGCCAGTAGTCCGGGGGGCGGTACTGAAGCTTTCTTT.

V is TRBV11-1 and J is TRBJ2-7; 9 bases are shared with TRBD1. Trimming cost V 5 bases and J 3 bases; bases outside gene matches: 5. The V gene's germline CDR1 is SGHAT and CDR2 FQDESV (reference sequence). This CDR3 is 14 amino acids long. CDR3 nucleotide sequence: TGTGCCAGCAGCCTCGGACAGGGGATCTACGAGCAGTACTTC. Translating gives CASSLGQGIYEQYF.

The J gene is TRBJ2-2, the V gene TRBV7-9; TRBD2 agrees at 8 bases. J lost 2 bases, V lost 1 base, and 6 bases had no gene match. Per germline, CDR1 SEHNR and CDR2 FQNEAQ (reference sequence). The CDR3 spans 17 residues. The chain's CDR3 is CASSLVATSANTGELFF. CDR3 nucleotides: TGTGCCAGCAGCTTAGTGGCGACTAGCGCTAACACCGGGGAGCTGTTTTTT.

V gene TRBV10-1 combines with J gene TRBJ1-3; 8 bases are a match to TRBD1. There are 15 residues in the CDR3. Trimming cost V 2 bases and J 2 bases; bases outside gene matches: 2. In germline, CDR1 is WNHNN, CDR2 SYGVQD (reference sequence). CDR3: CASSEPRGPGNTIYF. In DNA form, the CDR3 reads TGCGCCAGCAGTGAGCCCAGGGGGCCTGGAAACACCATATATTTT.